This TCR beta chain appears in the sequencing data of a study of T cells in Graves' hyperthyroidism and ophthalmopathy. Exclusion of patients followed from uncontrolled infection, other autoimmune disease, pregnancy or lactation. Clinical symptoms, serum thyroxine and TRAb, thyroid ultrasound and orbital computed tomography together formed the diagnostic basis. RNA transcripts served as the template for amplifying TCR beta CDR3 regions. HTBI primers were the set used in a first-round RT-PCR of the TCR CDR3. TCRdb used MiXCR to reprocess the multiplex PCR reads, holding one entry per CDR3 protein. The table lists more than 300,000 distinct CDR3 sequences, roughly 20% of them singletons. Germline CDR1 is MNHEY and CDR2 is SMNVEV (reference sequence). CDR3 size: 17 residues. V lost 5 bases and J lost 1, with 15 bases in between. Ten or more counts support this clonotype.

This chain connects TRBV27 to TRBJ2-6, with D uncertain. The clonotype originates from a man younger than 30 with Graves' ophthalmopathy. The sequenced sample consisted of blood. The CDR3 here is CASSKTSGLSGANVLTF. The CDR3 nucleotides are TGTGCCAGCAGTAAGACCTCGGGCCTTTCTGGGGCCAACGTCCTGACTTTC.